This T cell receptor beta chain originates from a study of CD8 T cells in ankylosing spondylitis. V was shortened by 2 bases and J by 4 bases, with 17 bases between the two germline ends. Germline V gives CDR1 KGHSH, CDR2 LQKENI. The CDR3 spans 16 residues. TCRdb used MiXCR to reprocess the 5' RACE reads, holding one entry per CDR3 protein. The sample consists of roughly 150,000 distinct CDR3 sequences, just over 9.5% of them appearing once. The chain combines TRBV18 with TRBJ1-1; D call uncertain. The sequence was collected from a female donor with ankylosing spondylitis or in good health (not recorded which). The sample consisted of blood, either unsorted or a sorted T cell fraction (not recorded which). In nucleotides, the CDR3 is TGTGCCAGCTCACCATTTCGTGTCAGTCTGAGCACTGAAGCTTTCTTT. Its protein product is CASSPFRVSLSTEAFF.